This T cell receptor (beta chain) stems from a study of T cells expressing NK-cell markers. Study information: Sequencing covered eight donors, seven HCMV-seropositive and one seronegative. Notes on the study in general: Of the CD8+ T cell pool in 6 or 7 donors, roughly 1.0-7.5% was accounted for by dominant NKG2C+ clonotypes. Once again these clonotypes came out on top in the CD3+CD56-NKG2C+ fraction of four donors.

This CDR3 has 19 residues. Germline lookup yields CDR1 SGHAT and CDR2 FQNNGV. The authors generated TCR beta cDNA through 5'RACE template switching with UMIs. From the 5' RACE reads, TCRdb lists one entry per CDR3 protein and no DNA. Its clone listing holds approximately 460,000 distinct CDR3 sequences. On this clonotype itself: The target antigen is unknown.

The sequence came from a woman aged 18 to 75 in good health. The rearrangement links TRBV11-2 to TRBJ2-1; TCRdb names TRBD2, which stays unverified in the absence of DNA. Input material: blood T cells: a sorted CD56 or NKG2C T cell subset, CD4+ or CD8+ T cells, or bulk PBMC T cells (not recorded which). CDR3: CASSLFFNPTSGRDNEQFF. The full variable domain, completed using reference TRBV11-2 and TRBJ2-1, is EAGVAQSPRYKIIEKRQSVAFWCNPISGHATLYWYQQILGQGPKLLIQFQNNGVVDDSQLPKDRFSAERLKGVDSTLKIQPAKLEDSAVYLCASSLFFNPTSGRDNEQFFGPGTRLTVL.